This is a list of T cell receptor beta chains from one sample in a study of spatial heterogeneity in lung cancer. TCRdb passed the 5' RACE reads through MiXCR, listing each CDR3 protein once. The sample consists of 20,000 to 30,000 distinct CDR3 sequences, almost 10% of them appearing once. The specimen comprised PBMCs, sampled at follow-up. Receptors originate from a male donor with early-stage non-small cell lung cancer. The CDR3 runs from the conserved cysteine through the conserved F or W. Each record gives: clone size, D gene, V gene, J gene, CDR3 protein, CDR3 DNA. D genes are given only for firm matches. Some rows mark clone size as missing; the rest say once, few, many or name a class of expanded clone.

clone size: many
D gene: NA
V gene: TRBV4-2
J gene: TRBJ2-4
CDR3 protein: CASSQDTGFSNIQYF
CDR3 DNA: TGTGCCAGCAGCCAAGATACCGGGTTCTCAAACATTCAGTACTTC

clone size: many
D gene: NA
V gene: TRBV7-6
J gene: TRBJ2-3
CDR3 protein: CASSESGGTTDTQYF
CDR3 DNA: TGTGCCAGCAGCGAGTCTGGGGGGACCACAGATACGCAGTATTTT

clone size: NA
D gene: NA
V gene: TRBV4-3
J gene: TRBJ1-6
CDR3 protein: CASSQDQRDSPLHF
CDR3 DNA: TGCGCCAGCAGCCAAGATCAAAGGGATTCACCCCTCCACTTT

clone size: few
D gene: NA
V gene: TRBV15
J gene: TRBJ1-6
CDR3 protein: CATSRVGGGSAASPLHF
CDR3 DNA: TGTGCCACCAGCAGAGTGGGCGGGGGGTCCGCGGCTTCACCCCTCCACTTT

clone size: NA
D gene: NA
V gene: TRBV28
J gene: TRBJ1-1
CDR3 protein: CASRDRSRTEAFF
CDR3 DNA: TGTGCCAGCAGGGACCGGTCTAGGACTGAAGCTTTCTTT

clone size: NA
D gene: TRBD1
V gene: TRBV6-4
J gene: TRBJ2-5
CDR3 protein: CASSGDRGLETQYF
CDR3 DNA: TGTGCCAGCAGTGGGGACAGGGGACTGGAGACCCAGTACTTC

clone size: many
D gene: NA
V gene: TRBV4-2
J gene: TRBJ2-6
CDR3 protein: CASRRSGRGANVLTF
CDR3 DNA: TGTGCCAGCAGACGGTCGGGGCGTGGGGCCAACGTCCTGACTTTC

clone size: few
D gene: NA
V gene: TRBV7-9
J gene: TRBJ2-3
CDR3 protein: CASSSKWGASTLDTQYF
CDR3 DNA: TGTGCCAGCAGTTCGAAATGGGGTGCTTCGACCCTAGATACGCAGTATTTT

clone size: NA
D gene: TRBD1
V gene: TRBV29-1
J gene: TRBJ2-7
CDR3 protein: CSVTPGQGYEQYF
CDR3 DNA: TGCAGCGTTACCCCGGGACAGGGGTACGAGCAGTACTTC

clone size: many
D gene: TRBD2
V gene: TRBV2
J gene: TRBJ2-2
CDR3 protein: CASSEETSGLTGELFF
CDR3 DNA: TGTGCCAGCAGTGAAGAGACTAGCGGCTTAACCGGGGAGCTGTTTTTT

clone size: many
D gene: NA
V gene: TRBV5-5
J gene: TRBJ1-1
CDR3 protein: CASSLQASQNTEAFF
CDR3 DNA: TGTGCCAGCAGCTTGCAGGCCAGCCAGAACACTGAAGCTTTCTTT

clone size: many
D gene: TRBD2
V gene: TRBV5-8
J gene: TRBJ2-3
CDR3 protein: CASSPGLAEITDTQYF
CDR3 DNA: TGTGCCAGCAGCCCTGGACTAGCGGAGATCACAGATACGCAGTATTTT

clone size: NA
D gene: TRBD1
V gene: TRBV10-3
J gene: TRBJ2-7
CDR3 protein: CAISEAQGANEQYF
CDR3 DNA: TGTGCCATCAGTGAGGCACAGGGGGCGAACGAGCAGTACTTC

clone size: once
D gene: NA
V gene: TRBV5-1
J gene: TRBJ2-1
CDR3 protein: CASSIQGNEQFF
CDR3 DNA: TGCGCCAGCAGCATACAGGGCAATGAGCAGTTCTTC

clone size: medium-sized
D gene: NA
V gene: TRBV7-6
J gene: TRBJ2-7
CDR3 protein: CASSSEGSAYEQYF
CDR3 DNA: TGTGCCAGCAGCTCCGAGGGCTCGGCCTACGAGCAGTACTTC

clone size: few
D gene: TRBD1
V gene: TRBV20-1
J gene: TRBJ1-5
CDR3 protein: CSAYGTGDVSNQPQHF
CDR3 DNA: TGCAGTGCCTATGGGACAGGGGATGTTAGCAATCAGCCCCAGCATTTT

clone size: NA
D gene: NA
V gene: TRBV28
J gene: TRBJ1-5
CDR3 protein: CASSSPTGPNQPQHF
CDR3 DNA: TGTGCCAGCAGTTCCCCGACAGGACCCAATCAGCCCCAGCATTTT

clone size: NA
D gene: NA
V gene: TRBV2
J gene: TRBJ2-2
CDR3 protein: CASRRDTGELFF
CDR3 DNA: TGTGCCAGCAGGCGGGATACCGGGGAGCTGTTTTTT

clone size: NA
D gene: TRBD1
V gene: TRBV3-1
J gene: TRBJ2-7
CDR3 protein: CASSQVGQGNGEQYF
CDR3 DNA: TGTGCCAGCAGCCAAGTAGGACAGGGTAATGGCGAGCAGTACTTC

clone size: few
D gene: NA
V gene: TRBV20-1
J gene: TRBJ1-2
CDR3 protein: CSARDGQWGSDYGYTF
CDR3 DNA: TGCAGTGCTAGAGATGGCCAGTGGGGCAGCGACTATGGCTACACCTTC

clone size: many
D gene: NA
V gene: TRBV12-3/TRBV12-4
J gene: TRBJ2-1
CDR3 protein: CASGKGYNEQFF
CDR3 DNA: TGTGCCAGCGGCAAAGGGTACAATGAGCAGTTCTTC

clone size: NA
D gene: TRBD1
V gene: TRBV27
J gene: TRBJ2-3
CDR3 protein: CASSFLRGRGDTQYF
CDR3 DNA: TGTGCCAGCAGTTTTCTAAGGGGGCGAGGAGATACGCAGTATTTT

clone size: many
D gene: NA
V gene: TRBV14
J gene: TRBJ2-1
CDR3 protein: CASSQAGLLKRGQFF
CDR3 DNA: TGTGCCAGCAGCCAAGCGGGCCTTTTAAAAAGGGGGCAGTTCTTC

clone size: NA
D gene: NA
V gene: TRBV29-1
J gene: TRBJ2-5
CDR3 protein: CSVVTGQETQYF
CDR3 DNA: TGCAGCGTTGTAACGGGTCAAGAGACCCAGTACTTC

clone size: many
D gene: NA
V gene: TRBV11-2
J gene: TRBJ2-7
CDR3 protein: CASSPGGAPTNWGEQYF
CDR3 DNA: TGTGCCAGCAGCCCCGGAGGGGCGCCCACTAATTGGGGCGAGCAGTACTTC

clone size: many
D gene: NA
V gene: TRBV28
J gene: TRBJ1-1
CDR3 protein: CASSLILRGTEAFF
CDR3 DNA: TGTGCCAGCAGTTTAATATTGAGGGGGACTGAAGCTTTCTTT

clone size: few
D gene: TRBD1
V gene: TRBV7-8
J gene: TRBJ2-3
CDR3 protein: CASSTRTGGTDTQYF
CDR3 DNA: TGTGCCAGCAGCACCAGGACAGGGGGCACAGATACGCAGTATTTT

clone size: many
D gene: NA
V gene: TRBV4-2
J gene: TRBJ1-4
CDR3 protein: CASSPGATPRGEKLFF
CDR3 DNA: TGTGCCAGCAGCCCCGGGGCCACCCCCCGAGGTGAAAAACTGTTTTTT

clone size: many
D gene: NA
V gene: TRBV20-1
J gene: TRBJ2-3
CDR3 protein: CSASSLARSSTDTQYF
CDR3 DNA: TGCAGTGCTAGCTCCTTAGCTCGTTCTAGCACAGATACGCAGTATTTT

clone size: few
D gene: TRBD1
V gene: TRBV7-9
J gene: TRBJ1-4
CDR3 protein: CASSFGQGGEKLFF
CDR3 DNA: TGTGCCAGCAGCTTTGGACAGGGAGGCGAAAAACTGTTTTTT

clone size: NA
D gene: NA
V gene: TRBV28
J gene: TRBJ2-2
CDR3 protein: CATRQWNTGELFF
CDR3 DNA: TGTGCCACGCGACAGTGGAACACCGGGGAGCTGTTTTTT

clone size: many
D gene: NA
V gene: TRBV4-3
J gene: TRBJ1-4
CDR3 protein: CASSQDPRPGWLVF
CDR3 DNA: TGCGCCAGCAGCCAAGATCCCCGCCCGGGGTGGCTCGTTTTT

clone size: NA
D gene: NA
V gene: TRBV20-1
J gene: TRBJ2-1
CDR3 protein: CSAAEYRGKSSYNEQFF
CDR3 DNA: TGCAGTGCCGCGGAGTATCGAGGAAAAAGCTCCTACAATGAGCAGTTCTTC

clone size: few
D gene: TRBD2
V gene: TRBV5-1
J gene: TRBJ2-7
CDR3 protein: CASSGGLALFDEQYF
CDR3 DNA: TGCGCCAGCAGCGGAGGACTAGCGCTGTTCGACGAGCAGTACTTC

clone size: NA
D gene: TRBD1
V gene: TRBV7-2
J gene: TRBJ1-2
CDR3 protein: CASSQEPGGNYGYTF
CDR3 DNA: TGTGCCAGCAGCCAAGAGCCAGGGGGGAACTATGGCTACACCTTC

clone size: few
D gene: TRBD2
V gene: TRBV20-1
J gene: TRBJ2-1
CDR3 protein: CSARDWTSGGAREQFF
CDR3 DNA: TGCAGTGCTAGAGACTGGACTAGCGGGGGGGCCCGTGAGCAGTTCTTC

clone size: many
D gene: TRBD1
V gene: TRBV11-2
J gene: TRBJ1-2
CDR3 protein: CASSLDRDRANYGYTF
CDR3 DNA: TGTGCCAGCAGCCTAGACCGGGACAGAGCTAACTATGGCTACACCTTC

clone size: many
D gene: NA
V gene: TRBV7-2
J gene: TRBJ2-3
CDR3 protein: CASTSRGSSTDTQYF
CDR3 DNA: TGTGCCAGCACGAGTAGAGGTTCTAGCACAGATACGCAGTATTTT

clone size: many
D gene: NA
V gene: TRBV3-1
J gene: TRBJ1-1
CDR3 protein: CASSQDKGRVNAEAFF
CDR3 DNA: TGTGCCAGCAGCCAAGATAAAGGCAGGGTTAACGCTGAAGCTTTCTTT

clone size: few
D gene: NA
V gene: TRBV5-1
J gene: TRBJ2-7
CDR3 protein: CASSLEAAGGQYF
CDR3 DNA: TGCGCCAGCAGCTTGGAGGCGGCCGGTGGGCAGTACTTC

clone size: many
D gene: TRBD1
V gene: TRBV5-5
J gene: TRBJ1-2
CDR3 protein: CASSLDPSGGLYGYTF
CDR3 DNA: TGTGCCAGCAGCTTAGACCCCTCAGGGGGGCTCTATGGCTACACCTTC

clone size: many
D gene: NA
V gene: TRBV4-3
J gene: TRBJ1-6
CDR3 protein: CASSLRKGSAPLHF
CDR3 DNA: TGCGCCAGCAGCCTAAGAAAGGGTAGTGCACCCCTCCACTTT

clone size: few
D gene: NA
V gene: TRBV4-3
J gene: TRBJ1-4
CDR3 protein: CASREGSTNEKLFF
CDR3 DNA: TGCGCCAGCAGAGAGGGGTCTACTAATGAAAAACTGTTTTTT

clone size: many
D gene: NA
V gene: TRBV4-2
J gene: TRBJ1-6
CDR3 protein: CASSQETRLRPLHF
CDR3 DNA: TGTGCCAGCAGCCAAGAGACACGTTTAAGGCCCCTCCACTTT

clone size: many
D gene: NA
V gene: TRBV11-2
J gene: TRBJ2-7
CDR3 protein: CASSFTGEYEQYF
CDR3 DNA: TGTGCCAGCAGCTTTACAGGCGAATACGAGCAGTACTTC

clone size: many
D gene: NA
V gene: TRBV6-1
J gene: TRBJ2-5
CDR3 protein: CASRWDGETQYF
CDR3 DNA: TGTGCCAGCCGATGGGATGGAGAGACCCAGTACTTC

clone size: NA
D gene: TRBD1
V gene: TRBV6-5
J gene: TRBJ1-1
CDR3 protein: CASSQGATEAFF
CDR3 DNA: TGTGCCAGCAGTCAGGGGGCCACTGAAGCTTTCTTT

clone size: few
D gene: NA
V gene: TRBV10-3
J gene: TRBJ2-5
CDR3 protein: CAISDQETQYF
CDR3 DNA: TGTGCCATCAGTGATCAAGAGACCCAGTACTTC

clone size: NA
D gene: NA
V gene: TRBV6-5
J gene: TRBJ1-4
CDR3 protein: CASSYGHDEKLFF
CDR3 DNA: TGTGCCAGCAGTTACGGGCACGATGAAAAACTGTTTTTT

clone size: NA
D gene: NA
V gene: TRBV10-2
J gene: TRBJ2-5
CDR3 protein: CASRSTATQETQYF
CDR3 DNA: TGCGCCAGCAGGTCGACAGCTACCCAAGAGACCCAGTACTTC

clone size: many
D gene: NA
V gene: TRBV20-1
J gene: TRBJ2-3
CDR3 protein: CSAIKLSPQYF
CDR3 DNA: TGCAGTGCCATTAAGCTCTCTCCGCAGTATTTT

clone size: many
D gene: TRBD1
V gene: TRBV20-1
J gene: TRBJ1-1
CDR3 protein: CSASLVDRANTEAFF
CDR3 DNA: TGCAGTGCTAGCCTCGTGGACAGGGCGAACACTGAAGCTTTCTTT

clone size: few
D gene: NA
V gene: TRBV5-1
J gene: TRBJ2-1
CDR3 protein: CASSLVGTTSNEQFF
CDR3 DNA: TGCGCCAGCAGCTTGGTGGGGACAACTAGCAATGAGCAGTTCTTC

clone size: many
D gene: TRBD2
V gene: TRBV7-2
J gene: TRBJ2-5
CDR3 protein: CASSLSGLAGVRAQYF
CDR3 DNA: TGTGCCAGCAGCTTATCCGGACTAGCGGGGGTCAGGGCCCAGTACTTC

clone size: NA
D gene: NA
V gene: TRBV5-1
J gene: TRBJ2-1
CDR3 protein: CASSLASGEQFF
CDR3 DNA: TGCGCCAGCAGCTTGGCCAGTGGTGAGCAGTTCTTC

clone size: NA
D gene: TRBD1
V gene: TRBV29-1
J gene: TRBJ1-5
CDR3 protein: CSVSDRGDQPQHF
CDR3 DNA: TGCAGCGTCTCCGACAGGGGGGACCAGCCCCAGCATTTT

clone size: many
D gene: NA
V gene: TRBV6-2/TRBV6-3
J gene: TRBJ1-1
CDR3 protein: CASGGQPNTEAFF
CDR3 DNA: TGTGCCAGCGGCGGACAGCCGAACACTGAAGCTTTCTTT